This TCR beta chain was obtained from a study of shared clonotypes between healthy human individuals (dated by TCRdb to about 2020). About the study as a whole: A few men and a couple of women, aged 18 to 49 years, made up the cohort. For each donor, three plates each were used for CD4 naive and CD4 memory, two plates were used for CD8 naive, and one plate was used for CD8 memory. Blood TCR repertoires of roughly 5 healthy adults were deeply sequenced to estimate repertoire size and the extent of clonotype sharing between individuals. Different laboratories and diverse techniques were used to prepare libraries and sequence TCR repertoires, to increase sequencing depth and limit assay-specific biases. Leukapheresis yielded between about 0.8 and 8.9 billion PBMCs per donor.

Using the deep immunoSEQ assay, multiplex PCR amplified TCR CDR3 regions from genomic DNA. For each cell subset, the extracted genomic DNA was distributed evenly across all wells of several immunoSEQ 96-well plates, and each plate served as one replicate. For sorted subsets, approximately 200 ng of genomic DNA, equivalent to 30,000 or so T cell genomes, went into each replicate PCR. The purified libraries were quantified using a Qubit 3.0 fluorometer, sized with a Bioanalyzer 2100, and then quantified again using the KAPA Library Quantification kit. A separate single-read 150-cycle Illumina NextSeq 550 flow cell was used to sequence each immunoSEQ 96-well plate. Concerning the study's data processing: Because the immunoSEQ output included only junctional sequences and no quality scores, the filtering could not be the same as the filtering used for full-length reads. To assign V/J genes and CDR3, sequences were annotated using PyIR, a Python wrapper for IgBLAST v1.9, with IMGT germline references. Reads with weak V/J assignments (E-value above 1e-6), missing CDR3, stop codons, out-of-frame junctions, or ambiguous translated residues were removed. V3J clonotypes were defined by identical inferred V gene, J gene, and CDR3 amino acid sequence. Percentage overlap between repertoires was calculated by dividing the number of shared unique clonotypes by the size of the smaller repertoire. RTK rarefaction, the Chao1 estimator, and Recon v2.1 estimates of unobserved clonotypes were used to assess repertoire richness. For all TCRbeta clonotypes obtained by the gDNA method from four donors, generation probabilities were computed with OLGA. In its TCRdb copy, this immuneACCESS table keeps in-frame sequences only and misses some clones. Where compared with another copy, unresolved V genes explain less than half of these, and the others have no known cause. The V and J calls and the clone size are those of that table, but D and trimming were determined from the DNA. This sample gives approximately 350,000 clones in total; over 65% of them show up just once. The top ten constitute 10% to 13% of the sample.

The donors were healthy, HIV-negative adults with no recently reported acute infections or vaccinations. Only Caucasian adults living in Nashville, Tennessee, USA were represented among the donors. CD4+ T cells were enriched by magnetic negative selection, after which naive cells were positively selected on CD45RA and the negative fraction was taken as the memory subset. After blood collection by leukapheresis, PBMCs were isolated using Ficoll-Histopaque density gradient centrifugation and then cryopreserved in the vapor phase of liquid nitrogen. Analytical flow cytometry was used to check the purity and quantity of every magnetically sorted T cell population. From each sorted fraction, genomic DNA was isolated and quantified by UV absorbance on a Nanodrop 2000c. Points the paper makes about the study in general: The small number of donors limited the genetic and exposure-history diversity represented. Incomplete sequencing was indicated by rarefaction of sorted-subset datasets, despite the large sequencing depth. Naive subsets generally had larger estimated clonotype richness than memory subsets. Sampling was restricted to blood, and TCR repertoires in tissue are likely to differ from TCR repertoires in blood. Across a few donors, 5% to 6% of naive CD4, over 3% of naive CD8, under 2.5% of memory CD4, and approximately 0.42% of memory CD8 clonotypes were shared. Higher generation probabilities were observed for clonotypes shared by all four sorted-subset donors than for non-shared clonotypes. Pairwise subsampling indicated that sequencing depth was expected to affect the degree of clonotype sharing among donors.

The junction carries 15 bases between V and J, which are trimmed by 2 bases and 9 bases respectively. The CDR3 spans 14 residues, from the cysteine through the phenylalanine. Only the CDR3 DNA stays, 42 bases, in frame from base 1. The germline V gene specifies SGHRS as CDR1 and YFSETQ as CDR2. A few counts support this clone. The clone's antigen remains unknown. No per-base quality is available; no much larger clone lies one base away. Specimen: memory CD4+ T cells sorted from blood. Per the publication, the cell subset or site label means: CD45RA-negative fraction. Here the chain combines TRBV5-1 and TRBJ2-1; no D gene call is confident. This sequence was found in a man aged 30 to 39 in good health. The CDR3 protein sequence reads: CASSFAAESGEQFF. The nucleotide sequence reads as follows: TGCGCCAGCAGCTTCGCCGCAGAGTCGGGTGAGCAGTTCTTC.